The rows below give T cell receptor beta chains drawn from one sample of a study of shared T cell receptors in the human thymus. Method: immunoSEQ multiplex PCR; TCRdb's copy keeps in-frame clones and lacks some. The table lists hundreds of thousands of clones, around 87% of them singletons. These data were likewise used in another study, on human thymus T cells.

Source material: thymocytes. These receptors originate from a boy in the first two years of life with a congenital heart defect. The CDR3 runs from the conserved cysteine through the conserved F or W. The D gene is left open where the match is weak. Some rows have no size entry. The others give once, few or many, or a class for an expanded clone.

D,size,V,J,DNA,CDR3
.,.,TRBV18,TRBJ1-1,TGTGCCAGCTCACCCCCGCAGCACAGGTGGCCGTACACTGAAGCTTTCTTT,CASSPPQHRWPYTEAFF
TRBD1,.,TRBV19,TRBJ1-1,TGTGCCAGTAGTATTGGGAGTGTGACAGGGAATAACACTGAAGCTTTCTTT,CASSIGSVTGNNTEAFF
.,once,TRBV7-9,TRBJ1-2,TGTGCCAGCAGCTTGTCAGGGACACGGTACTATGGCTACACCTTC,CASSLSGTRYYGYTF
.,.,TRBV11-2,TRBJ1-2,TGTGCCAGCAGCCCCACTTTATCTCGGCGGGGTGCGGCTAACTATGGCTACACCTTC,CASSPTLSRRGAANYGYTF
.,.,TRBV30,TRBJ1-1,TGTGCCTGGAGTCCTTGGGTCAGGGGAGGGTGGCTGGTGAACACTGAAGCTTTCTTT,CAWSPWVRGGWLVNTEAFF
TRBD2,.,TRBV29-1,TRBJ2-7,TGCAGCGTTGTTGGGACTAGCGGCTACGAGCAGTACTTC,CSVVGTSGYEQYF
TRBD2,once,TRBV19,TRBJ2-3,TGTGCCAGTAGTGTTCGGACTAGCGGGAACACAGATACGCAGTATTTT,CASSVRTSGNTDTQYF
TRBD1,.,TRBV6-6,TRBJ1-5,TGTGCCAGCAGACTCGACAGGGGTGAACAGCCCCAGCATTTT,CASRLDRGEQPQHF
TRBD2,.,TRBV2,TRBJ2-2,TGTGCCAGCAGGCCCCTAGCGGGGGGGCCGATCGGGGAGCTGTTTTTT,CASRPLAGGPIGELFF
TRBD2,few,TRBV5-6,TRBJ2-7,TGTGCCAGCAGCTTGGCTGTGCGGGAGGTGGACGAGCAGTACTTC,CASSLAVREVDEQYF
.,.,TRBV4-1,TRBJ2-7,TGCGCCAGCAGCCATCGAGCGAACTACGAGCAGTACTTC,CASSHRANYEQYF
TRBD2,once,TRBV28,TRBJ2-2,TGTGCCAGCAGTCCGCCATCATCCGGGACTAGTAACACCGGGGAGCTGTTTTTT,CASSPPSSGTSNTGELFF
.,.,TRBV19,TRBJ2-1,TGTGCCAGTAATGGGCTTCCAAGCCGTGAGCAGTTCTTC,CASNGLPSREQFF
TRBD2,.,TRBV5-4,TRBJ2-1,TGTGCCAGCAGCTTGGAGGAAGCGGGAGGACTTTTACCCTACAATGAGCAGTTCTTC,CASSLEEAGGLLPYNEQFF
TRBD2,once,TRBV28,TRBJ2-7,TGTGCCAGCAGAAATCCGGGACTAGCGGAGAGCTACGAGCAGTACTTC,CASRNPGLAESYEQYF